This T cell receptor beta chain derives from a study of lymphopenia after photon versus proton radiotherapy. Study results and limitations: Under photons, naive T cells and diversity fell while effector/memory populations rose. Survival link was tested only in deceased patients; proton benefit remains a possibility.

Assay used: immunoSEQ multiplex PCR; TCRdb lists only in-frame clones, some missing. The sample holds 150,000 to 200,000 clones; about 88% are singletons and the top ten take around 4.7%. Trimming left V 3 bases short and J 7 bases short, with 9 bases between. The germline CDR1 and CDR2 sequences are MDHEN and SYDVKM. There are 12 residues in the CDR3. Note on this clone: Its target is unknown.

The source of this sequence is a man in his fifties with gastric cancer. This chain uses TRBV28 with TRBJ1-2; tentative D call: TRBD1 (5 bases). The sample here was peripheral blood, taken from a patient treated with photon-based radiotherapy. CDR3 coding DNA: TGTGCCAGCAGTTTTAGCAGGGCTGGCTACACCTTC. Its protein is CASSFSRAGYTF.